The rows below give T cell receptor beta chains drawn from one sample of a study of monozygotic twins with inflammatory bowel disease. TCRdb reprocessed the 5' RACE reads, keeping one entry per CDR3 protein, no DNA. This sample's table reports 150,000 to 200,000 distinct CDR3 sequences. Sequenced material: blood. The origin of the receptors is a human donor with ulcerative colitis or Crohn's disease, or a healthy co-twin of an affected twin (not recorded which). Each CDR3 is given with its conserved first and last residue.

j_call: TRBJ1-1
v_call: TRBV29-1
cdr3_aa: CSVGSNRGMNTEAFF

j_call: TRBJ2-4
v_call: TRBV7-9
cdr3_aa: CASSLGSSGLAKNIQYF

j_call: TRBJ2-1
v_call: TRBV5-1
cdr3_aa: CASSRRFRDRVINEQFF

j_call: TRBJ2-2
v_call: TRBV7-3
cdr3_aa: CASSVDSAAGVGTGELFF

j_call: TRBJ2-3
v_call: TRBV5-6
cdr3_aa: CASSYRSSTDTQYF

j_call: TRBJ2-3
v_call: TRBV27
cdr3_aa: CASSLRGTSGRASTSTDTQYF

j_call: TRBJ1-4
v_call: TRBV6-6
cdr3_aa: CASSYSGPRLAFF

j_call: TRBJ1-1
v_call: TRBV10-2
cdr3_aa: CASRDRGTGDTEAFF

j_call: TRBJ1-2
v_call: TRBV5-6
cdr3_aa: CASSPGTRNYGYTF

j_call: TRBJ2-7
v_call: TRBV5-1
cdr3_aa: CASSWEGPSYEQYF

j_call: TRBJ1-1
v_call: TRBV6-5
cdr3_aa: CASSYSTGRNTEAFF

j_call: TRBJ2-3
v_call: TRBV10-2
cdr3_aa: CASSIGLIQQYF

j_call: TRBJ1-3
v_call: TRBV6-2/TRBV6-3
cdr3_aa: CASSYSSAGGHPPSGNTIYF

j_call: TRBJ2-6
v_call: TRBV19
cdr3_aa: CASSIYASGANVLTF

j_call: TRBJ1-1
v_call: TRBV20-1
cdr3_aa: CSALKAGGGNTEAFF

j_call: TRBJ2-1
v_call: TRBV7-2
cdr3_aa: CASSLGPQREVYNEQFF

j_call: TRBJ1-5
v_call: TRBV7-2
cdr3_aa: CASSPPGGDQPQHF

j_call: TRBJ1-2
v_call: TRBV12-3/TRBV12-4
cdr3_aa: CASRFGEKRGTNYGYTF